Below, 30 T cell receptor beta chains from the same sample are listed, as sequenced in a study of blood T cells in healthy people across ages. Combining a sample-barcoded 5' primer with a J-beta primer mix, a second PCR ran for about 6 to 12 cycles. TCRdb itself ran the 5' RACE reads through MiXCR, one entry per CDR3 protein. The repertoire holds 550,000 to 750,000 distinct CDR3 sequences, with approximately 21% as singletons. Sequencing used blood. The receptors were sampled from a man in his 70s in good health.

This clonotype was counted a single time. The J gene is TRBJ1-2, the V gene TRBV30; D is perhaps TRBD1 (5 bases). CDR1 is GTSNPN and CDR2 is SVGIG in the germline V gene (reference sequence). The CDR3 totals 12 residues. The ends were cut back, 7 bases at V and 1 base at J, with 10 bases in the middle. CDR3 region: CASLGVNYGYTF. The CDR3 nucleotides are TGTGCCTCTTTAGGGGTTAACTATGGCTACACCTTC.

This clonotype was counted a few times. The chain uses TRBV7-9 and TRBJ2-2; 8 nucleotides agree with TRBD2. The trim removed 5 bases at V and 5 bases at J, leaving 10 bases unmatched. The CDR3 loop spans 16 amino acids. The germline gives CDR1 SEHNR, CDR2 FQNEAQ (reference sequence). CDR3 loop: CASSPLAGGATGELFF. DNA of the CDR3: TGTGCCAGCAGCCCCCTCGCGGGAGGAGCGACCGGGGAGCTGTTTTTT.

This chain uses TRBV7-2 with TRBJ2-7; D may be TRBD1 (6 bases). The germline V gene encodes CDR1 SGHTA and CDR2 FQGNSA. There are 15 residues in the CDR3. The V and J ends lost 1 base and 1 base respectively, with 11 bases between them. The CDR3 protein is CASSLVGARSYEQYF. In DNA, the CDR3 is TGTGCCAGCAGCTTAGTGGGGGCGCGGTCCTACGAGCAGTACTTC.

V is TRBV6-1 and J is TRBJ2-5; TRBD2 might be the D (6 bases). TRBJ2-1 matches the DNA end more closely, so the J call is doubtful. Germline V gene sequence: CDR1 MNHNS, CDR2 SASEGT. There are 14 residues in the CDR3. CDR3 sequence (DNA): TGTGCCAGCAGTGAGCTAACGGGAGCGACTGAGCAGTTCTTC. It encodes CASSELTGATEQFF.

This clonotype was counted between two and nine times. V is TRBV6-6 and J is TRBJ2-3; the D call may be TRBD1 or TRBD2 (7 bases each). The ends were cut back, 3 bases at V and 9 bases at J, with 13 bases in the middle. Germline lookup yields CDR1 MNHNY and CDR2 SVGAGI (reference sequence). This CDR3 has 13 amino acids. The CDR3 region has the DNA TGTGCCAGCAGTTATCTCAGGGGGGGGACGCAGTATTTT. Translated, it gives CASSYLRGGTQYF.

The J gene is TRBJ1-5, the V gene TRBV2; D is unresolved. V was trimmed by 8 bases and J by 5 bases, leaving 10 bases between them. Looked up from germline, CDR1 is SNHLY and CDR2 is FYNNEI. The CDR3 has 12 residues. CDR3 sequence (DNA): TGTGCCAGCCGGGGTCTAGATCAGCCCCAGCATTTT. Its translation is CASRGLDQPQHF.

This clonotype has just a few counts. V usage is TRBV7-2 and J usage is TRBJ2-7, with 12 bases that match TRBD2. Germline-derived CDR1 and CDR2 are SGHTA and FQGNSA. The CDR3 has 16 amino acids. Trimming took 6 bases from V and 3 from J; bases not matched to a gene: 9. CDR3 bases: TGTGCCAGCAGTTTCGGACTAGCGGGAAATAACTACGAGCAGTACTTC. Amino acid sequence: CASSFGLAGNNYEQYF.

The chain combines TRBV7-9 with TRBJ1-3, with D unresolved. The CDR3 has 15 amino acids. Per germline, CDR1 SEHNR and CDR2 FQNEAQ (reference sequence). V lost 1 base and J 2 bases, leaving 9 bases between the germline ends. The DNA of the CDR3 is TGTGCCAGCAGCTTAGTGGGAGTCCCTGGAAACACCATATATTTT. It is translated as CASSLVGVPGNTIYF.

This chain links TRBV7-9 with TRBJ1-2; D gene unclear. This CDR3 region has 13 residues. The V gene's germline CDR1 is SEHNR and CDR2 FQNEAQ (reference sequence). V dropped 5 bases and J dropped 6 bases, with 13 bases sitting between them. The CDR3 nucleotides are TGTGCCAGCAGCCCGTCGATCCGGGATGGCTACACCTTC. Its protein product is CASSPSIRDGYTF.

The chain has TRBV20-1 and TRBJ2-5, with D maybe TRBD2 (6 bases). The closer fit of TRBJ2-1 to the DNA end suggests the J call may be wrong. CDR1 is DFQATT, CDR2 SNEGSKA, per germline (reference sequence). The CDR3 has 12 amino acids. CDR3 sequence (DNA): TGCAGTGCTTCCCGGAGGGCCAATGAGCAGTTCTTC. This sequence encodes CSASRRANEQFF.

This clonotype appeared a few times. The chain uses TRBV6-2 or TRBV6-3 and TRBJ2-7; D might be TRBD2 (6 bases). The CDR3 consists of 15 residues. Trimming left V 10 bases short and J 2 bases short, with 21 bases between. Per germline, CDR1 MNHEY and CDR2 SVGEGT. For the CDR3, the DNA is TGTGCCACCTCCCCCCGACGGGACTTACCCTACGAGCAGTACTTC. Protein: CATSPRRDLPYEQYF.

This clonotype was picked up many times. This chain connects TRBV9 to TRBJ2-1; the match to TRBD1 covers 8 bases. The CDR3 is 13 residues long. Germline V lookup: CDR1 SGDLS, CDR2 YYNGEE. Germline trimming cut 4 bases from V and 8 bases from J; bases unmatched to any gene: 5. For the CDR3, the DNA is TGTGCCAGCAGCTCCCGGACAGGGTATGAGCAGTTCTTC. Protein product: CASSSRTGYEQFF. The variable domain in full, completed from reference TRBV9 and TRBJ2-1, reads DSGVTQTPKHLITATGQRVTLRCSPRSGDLSVYWYQQSLDQGLQFLIQYYNGEERAKGNILERFSAQQFPDLHSELNLSSLELGDSALYFCASSSRTGYEQFFGPGTRLTVL.

This clonotype showed up just a few times. The chain uses TRBV24-1 and TRBJ2-5; 12 bases line up with TRBD2. The germline V gene has CDR1 KGHDR and CDR2 SFDVKD. The CDR3 extends over 18 amino acids. The J segment lost 1 base and the V segment lost 5 bases, leaving 10 bases of the junction unmatched. The CDR3 DNA sequence: TGTGCCACCAGTGGATCTACCTTGGGACTAGCGGGCCAAGAGACCCAGTACTTC. Translation gives CATSGSTLGLAGQETQYF.

This clonotype has only a few counts. The CDR3 is CSARRRESTGELFF. CDR3 sequence (DNA): TGCAGTGCTAGAAGGCGGGAGTCCACCGGGGAGCTGTTTTTT. This chain links TRBV20-1 with TRBJ2-2; TRBD2 matches at 7 bases. From germline, CDR1 is DFQATT and CDR2 SNEGSKA (reference sequence). CDR3 size: 14 residues. V shed 2 bases and J 4 bases; nucleotides not matched to a gene: 4.

The chain joins TRBV28 to TRBJ1-4, with unresolved D. Germline V lookup: CDR1 MDHEN, CDR2 SYDVKM. With 8 bases removed from V and 5 bases from J, the gap between germline ends came to 12 bases. This CDR3 region has 13 residues. DNA of the CDR3: TGTGCCAGCCTGTCATGGGGAAATGAAAAACTGTTTTTT. Translating it yields CASLSWGNEKLFF.

The rearrangement joins TRBV28 to TRBJ1-4; D remains ambiguous. Trimming cost V 1 base and J 7 bases, with 7 bases left between them. This CDR3 is 13 amino acids long. Germline V gene lookup returns CDR1 MDHEN and CDR2 SYDVKM. CDR3 bases: TGTGCCAGCAGTTTATTTGCGGTTGAAAAACTGTTTTTT. Translated: CASSLFAVEKLFF.

This clonotype is a singleton in its sample. The chain has TRBV7-6 and TRBJ2-6; 7 positions match TRBD2. The CDR3 has 18 residues. The germline gives CDR1 SGHVS, CDR2 FNYEAQ. Trimming cost V 5 bases and J 4 bases; bases outside gene matches: 14. The CDR3: CASSPSGEGSLGANVLTF. The CDR3 DNA follows: TGTGCCAGCAGCCCCTCCGGGGAGGGATCGTTAGGGGCCAACGTCCTGACTTTC.

This chain uses TRBV7-9 with TRBJ1-4; 7 positions match TRBD1. This CDR3 region has 16 residues. J lost 4 bases, V lost 2 bases, and 7 bases had no gene match. Germline V gene data show CDR1 as SEHNR and CDR2 as FQNEAQ (reference sequence). The CDR3: CASSLNRQGGNEKLFF. The CDR3 region has the DNA TGTGCCAGCAGCTTAAATCGGCAGGGGGGTAATGAAAAACTGTTTTTT.

This chain connects TRBV7-9 to TRBJ2-7, with D possibly called TRBD1 or TRBD2 (5 bases each). The CDR3 consists of 15 residues. Germline lookup yields CDR1 SEHNR and CDR2 FQNEAQ (reference sequence). V was shortened by 5 bases and J by 7 bases, with 21 bases between the two germline ends. The CDR3 DNA reads TGTGCCAGCAGCCCTATTGAAGGGGCGTGGGGGGAGCAGTACTTC. It translates to CASSPIEGAWGEQYF.

The chain links TRBV7-8 to TRBJ2-7; 8 bases map to TRBD1. V was clipped by 5 bases and J by 7 bases; unmatched bases: 10. Germline values: CDR1 SGHVS, CDR2 FQNEAQ. This CDR3 has 14 amino acids. CDR3 amino acids: CASSVSGQGWEQYF. DNA for the CDR3: TGTGCCAGCAGCGTATCCGGACAGGGATGGGAGCAGTACTTC.

The chain combines TRBV13 with TRBJ2-7; the D gene is possibly TRBD2 (6 bases). The J call may be in error: the DNA end matches TRBJ2-1 better. Germline lookup yields CDR1 PRHDT and CDR2 FYEKMQ (reference sequence). This CDR3 is built from 15 residues. The CDR3 loop reads CASSLRLGAYNEQFF. CDR3 nucleotide sequence: TGTGCCAGCAGCTTACGACTAGGGGCTTACAATGAGCAGTTCTTC.

The V gene is TRBV20-1, the J gene TRBJ1-2, with 8 bases matching TRBD1. This CDR3 has 12 residues. The V and J ends lost 4 bases and 12 bases, in that order; junction bases with no gene match: 10. The V gene's germline CDR1 is DFQATT and CDR2 SNEGSKA (reference sequence). The CDR3 here is CSATNRQGYNTF. CDR3 sequence (DNA): TGCAGTGCTACGAACCGACAGGGGTACAACACCTTC.

The chain joins TRBV20-1 to TRBJ1-6; no reliable D call. V gave up 4 bases and J gave up 0 bases, with 7 bases separating them. There are 14 residues in the CDR3. Germline loops: CDR1 DFQATT, CDR2 SNEGSKA (reference sequence). Here the CDR3 DNA reads TGCAGTGCTACGGGGAGCTCCTATAATTCACCCCTCCACTTT. This translates into CSATGSSYNSPLHF.

This chain links TRBV20-1 with TRBJ2-5; D possibly matches TRBD1 or TRBD2 (5 bases each). Germline-derived CDR1 and CDR2 are DFQATT and SNEGSKA (reference sequence). Trimming stripped 0 bases from V and 3 bases from J, with 14 bases between. The CDR3 covers 15 residues. In DNA, the CDR3 is TGCAGTGCTAGAGATTATCGAGAGGGGAAAGAGACCCAGTACTTC. Amino acid sequence: CSARDYREGKETQYF.

This rearrangement joins TRBV7-9 to TRBJ2-7, with a possible D match to TRBD2 (5 bases). CDR3 length: 14 amino acids. V lost 5 bases and J lost 3, with 14 bases in between. Per the germline V gene, CDR1 is SEHNR and CDR2 is FQNEAQ (reference sequence). This CDR3 reads CASSALDGIYEQYF. The CDR3 DNA follows: TGTGCCAGCAGCGCCCTAGACGGGATCTACGAGCAGTACTTC. Full variable domain (missing parts from reference TRBV7-9 and TRBJ2-7): DTGVSQNPRHKITKRGQNVTFRCDPISEHNRLYWYRQTLGQGPEFLTYFQNEAQLEKSRLLSDRFSAERPKGSFSTLEIQRTEQGDSAMYLCASSALDGIYEQYFGPGTRLTVT.

This sequence joins TRBV29-1 and TRBJ2-2; TRBD1 aligns across 7 bases. The germline V gene has CDR1 SQVTM and CDR2 ANQGSEA. The CDR3 is 12 residues long. The ends lost 6 bases at V and 6 bases at J; junction bases unmatched: 4. CDR3 protein: CSVVGGPGELFF. The DNA for the CDR3 is TGCAGCGTAGTAGGGGGCCCCGGGGAGCTGTTTTTT.

This clonotype appeared a few times. This chain connects TRBV20-1 to TRBJ2-1; D uncertain. The germline V gene has CDR1 DFQATT and CDR2 SNEGSKA (reference sequence). The CDR3 contains 14 residues. Trimming took off 0 bases at V and 0 bases at J, with 6 bases between the two ends. In nucleotides, the CDR3 is TGCAGTGCTAGAGACTCGAGCTCCTACAATGAGCAGTTCTTC. The encoded protein is CSARDSSSYNEQFF.

This clonotype was seen a single time. The chain combines TRBV20-1 with TRBJ1-1; no definite D call. V lost 3 bases, J lost 3 bases, and 8 bases lay in between. The CDR3 contains 12 residues. The germline CDR1 and CDR2 sequences are DFQATT and SNEGSKA (reference sequence). The CDR3 coding sequence is TGCAGTGCTAGTCGCCCTGACACTGAAGCTTTCTTT. Its translation: CSASRPDTEAFF.

This sequence joins TRBV28 and TRBJ2-5; TRBD2 aligns across 11 bases. Germline CDR1 MDHEN, CDR2 SYDVKM. The CDR3 is made up of 15 amino acids. The trim removed 4 bases at V and 5 bases at J, leaving 6 bases unmatched. DNA for the CDR3: TGTGCCAGCAGTTCGACTAGCGGGAATTGGGAGACCCAGTACTTC. Amino acids: CASSSTSGNWETQYF.

The chain couples TRBV20-1 to TRBJ2-1; D unclear. Per germline, CDR1 DFQATT and CDR2 SNEGSKA (reference sequence). V was shortened by 7 bases and J by 5 bases, with 15 bases between the two germline ends. The CDR3 totals 13 residues. The DNA of the CDR3 is TGCAGTGGAGAATCTACTCAAAACAATGAGCAGTTCTTC. This sequence encodes CSGESTQNNEQFF.